The 24 T cell receptor beta chains below come from one sample, sequenced in a study of blood T cell repertoires in COVID-19. This table comes from immunoSEQ multiplex PCR, and its TCRdb copy is limited to in-frame clones, with some not included. The sample consists of approximately 130,000 clones, approximately 84% of them appearing once. Sequenced input: peripheral blood. These receptors all stem from a woman aged 45-60 years who had recovered from COVID-19.

The V and J genes are TRBV18 and TRBJ2-2; 9 bases are shared with TRBD2. With 8 bases clipped from V and 4 bases from J, the junction kept 14 bases outside the gene matches. This CDR3 has 17 residues. Germline V lookup: CDR1 KGHSH, CDR2 LQKENI. The CDR3 region has the DNA TGTGCCAGCCCGGCGGCGGGTAGCGGGAGTACCACCGGGGAGCTGTTTTTT. Its protein product is CASPAAGSGSTTGELFF. The whole variable domain, filled in from reference TRBV18 and TRBJ2-2, reads NAGVMQNPRHLVRRRGQEARLRCSPMKGHSHVYWYRQLPEEGLKFMVYLQKENIIDESGMPKERFSAEFPKEGPSILRIQQVVRGDSAAYFCASPAAGSGSTTGELFFGEGSRLTVL.

CDR3 coding DNA: TGTGCCAGCAGCCCCCGGGTGGGGGCAGGCGCAGATACGCAGTATTTT. Its protein is CASSPRVGAGADTQYF. The chain employs TRBV3-1 (or the pseudogene TRBV3-2) and TRBJ2-3; D perhaps matches TRBD1 (6 bases). V lost 4 bases and J 4 bases, leaving 18 bases between the germline ends. CDR3 length equals 16 residues. Germline CDR1 and CDR2: LGHDT and YNNKEL (reference sequence).

This sequence joins TRBV7-3 and TRBJ2-2, with D maybe TRBD2 (6 bases). V was clipped by 4 bases and J by 4 bases, with 19 bases between them. CDR3 size: 17 residues. Germline V gene lookup returns CDR1 SGHTA and CDR2 FQGTGA. CDR3 sequence reads: CASSSGPGLPITGELFF. The CDR3 coding sequence is TGTGCCAGCAGCTCGGGACCGGGACTTCCCATCACCGGGGAGCTGTTTTTT.

The V and J genes are TRBV6-5 and TRBJ1-1; the match to TRBD1 covers 9 bases. Per the germline V gene, CDR1 is MNHEY and CDR2 is SVGAGI. The J segment lost 13 bases and the V segment lost 6 bases, leaving 12 bases of the junction unmatched. CDR3 length: 13 amino acids. The DNA of the CDR3 is TGTGCCAGCAGAACAGGGGGCATCGAGGCCAGTTTCTTT. Translating gives CASRTGGIEASFF.

The CDR3: CASSPTGYNEQFF. CDR3 nucleotides: TGTGCCAGCTCACCAACGGGGTACAATGAGCAGTTCTTC. This chain connects TRBV18 to TRBJ2-1; TRBD2 is a possible D gene (5 bases). Looked up from germline, CDR1 is KGHSH and CDR2 is LQKENI. V was clipped by 2 bases and J by 4 bases, with 6 bases between them. CDR3 length: 13 residues.

The chain employs TRBV6-1 and TRBJ1-5; no clear D gene. The germline V and J ends were trimmed by 1 base and 5 bases, with 12 bases remaining between them. The CDR3 has 15 residues. Looked up from germline, CDR1 is MNHNS and CDR2 is SASEGT. DNA for the CDR3: TGTGCCAGCAGTGAAGTTAGGAGCAGTTATCAGCCCCAGCATTTT. Encoded protein: CASSEVRSSYQPQHF.

The chain combines TRBV2 with TRBJ1-5; D is undetermined. The CDR3 extends over 16 amino acids. The V end was cut by 2 bases, the J end by 0 bases, with 11 bases between. Germline-derived CDR1 and CDR2 are SNHLY and FYNNEI. CDR3 bases: TGTGCCAGCAGTGAAAGTTTTTACTATAGCAATCAGCCCCAGCATTTT. It is translated as CASSESFYYSNQPQHF.

The genes are TRBV2 and TRBJ1-2; a weak D match, TRBD1 (5 bases). Trimming stripped 8 bases from V and 2 bases from J, with 9 bases between. The CDR3 covers 12 residues. Germline V gene data show CDR1 as SNHLY and CDR2 as FYNNEI. The CDR3 is CASQTENYGYTF. The DNA of the CDR3 is TGTGCCAGCCAGACAGAGAACTATGGCTACACCTTC.

The chain carries TRBV19 and TRBJ2-2; a weak D match, TRBD2 (5 bases). From germline, CDR1 is LNHDA and CDR2 SQIVND (reference sequence). CDR3 length: 12 amino acids. Trimming pared 0 bases from V and 11 bases from J, leaving 7 bases between. CDR3: CASSIDTRELFF. For the CDR3, the DNA is TGTGCCAGTAGTATAGACACTAGAGAGCTGTTTTTT. The whole variable domain, remainder taken from reference TRBV19 and TRBJ2-2, is DGGITQSPKYLFRKEGQNVTLSCEQNLNHDAMYWYRQDPGQGLRLIYYSQIVNDFQKGDIAEGYSVSREKKESFPLTVTSAQKNPTAFYLCASSIDTRELFFGEGSRLTVL.

The chain joins TRBV7-7 to TRBJ2-2; D may be TRBD1 (6 bases). The CDR3 extends over 17 amino acids. Germline CDR1 SSHAT, CDR2 FNYEAQ (reference sequence). Trimming removed 3 bases at V and 4 bases at J, with 18 bases between. The CDR3 DNA reads TGTGCCAGCAGCTTGGGTCCAACAGGGCTGTTCACCGGGGAGCTGTTTTTT. This codes for CASSLGPTGLFTGELFF.

Points on this clone: The junction does not match germline at one end; this may be a read error. This sequence joins TRBV6-2 or TRBV6-3 and TRBJ2-3, with D tentatively TRBD2 (7 bases). The CDR3 has 16 amino acids. In germline, CDR1 is MNHEY, CDR2 SVGEGT. DNA for the CDR3: TGTGCCAGCAGTAGCCAACTAGGGGGGGGCACAGGTACGCAGTATTTT. Encoded protein: CASSSQLGGGTGTQYF.

The V call is TRBV27, the J call TRBJ1-1; D might be TRBD1 (6 bases). Germline CDR1 MNHEY, CDR2 SMNVEV (reference sequence). V gave up 6 bases and J gave up 2 bases, with 13 bases separating them. CDR3 length: 14 amino acids. This CDR3 reads CASRVGGANTEAFF. The CDR3 DNA sequence: TGTGCCAGCAGAGTGGGGGGGGCTAACACTGAAGCTTTCTTT.

The gene calls are TRBV6-5 and TRBJ2-7, with 7 bases aligning to TRBD2. Per germline, CDR1 MNHEY and CDR2 SVGAGI. This CDR3 region has 14 residues. J lost 0 bases, V lost 10 bases, and 9 bases had no gene match. CDR3 DNA: TGTGCCACAGGGAGGGGCGGGATCTCCTACGAGCAGTACTTC. This gives the protein CATGRGGISYEQYF.

This clone was counted a single time. This chain uses TRBV5-4 with TRBJ1-2; 8 nucleotides agree with TRBD1. The CDR3 has 14 residues. The germline V gene has CDR1 SGHNT and CDR2 YYREEE (reference sequence). V lost 2 bases and J lost 4; bases outside the gene matches: 4. The DNA of the CDR3 is TGTGCCAGCAGCTTCTGGACAGGGATCTATGGCTACACCTTC. It is translated as CASSFWTGIYGYTF.

This clone was seen a single time. The V call is TRBV28, the J call TRBJ2-5; D gene unclear. Trimming left V 2 bases short and J 2 bases short, with 15 bases between. Germline CDR1 is MDHEN and CDR2 is SYDVKM. The CDR3 is 16 amino acids. In nucleotides, the CDR3 is TGTGCCAGCAGTTTAGAAGTATTTTTTCGGCAAGAGACCCAGTACTTC. This translates into CASSLEVFFRQETQYF.

V and J are TRBV28 and TRBJ2-1; D unresolved. The V end lost 7 bases, the J end lost 7 bases, and 11 bases lay between the germline ends. There are 12 residues in the CDR3. From germline, CDR1 is MDHEN and CDR2 SYDVKM. The CDR3 region has the DNA TGTGCCAGCACATCCACGCTAAATGAGCAGTTCTTC. This encodes CASTSTLNEQFF.

The chain couples TRBV2 to TRBJ1-5; 9 bases fit TRBD1. Germline V gene data show CDR1 as SNHLY and CDR2 as FYNNEI. CDR3 size: 14 residues. Germline trimming cut 8 bases from V and 4 bases from J; bases unmatched to any gene: 6. CDR3 DNA sequence: TGTGCCAGCTCTGCGGGACAGGGTAATCAGCCCCAGCATTTT. Amino acid sequence: CASSAGQGNQPQHF.

The V gene is TRBV5-1, the J gene TRBJ2-1, with 7 nucleotides matching TRBD1. The CDR3 runs to 15 residues. The germline CDR1 and CDR2 sequences are SGHRS and YFSETQ. V dropped 1 base and J dropped 6; count of bases not matched to a gene: 7. For the CDR3, the DNA is TGCGCCAGCAGCTTGCGAGGGGGCGCCACCAATGAGCAGTTCTTC. Amino acid sequence: CASSLRGGATNEQFF. Supplemented by reference TRBV5-1 and TRBJ2-1, the full variable domain reads KAGVTQTPRYLIKTRGQQVTLSCSPISGHRSVSWYQQTPGQGLQFLFEYFSETQRNKGNFPGRFSGRQFSNSRSEMNVSTLELGDSALYLCASSLRGGATNEQFFGPGTRLTVL.

The V gene is TRBV15, the J gene TRBJ1-1; D not certain. The CDR3 spans 15 residues. Deletions cut 1 base from V and 1 base from J, with 10 bases between. The germline CDR1 and CDR2 sequences are LNHNV and YYDKDF (reference sequence). CDR3 in amino acids: CATSRVTAENTEAFF. The CDR3 DNA is TGTGCCACCAGCAGAGTAACAGCAGAGAACACTGAAGCTTTCTTT.

The chain joins TRBV9 to TRBJ2-5, with D possibly TRBD2 on 7 matching bases. V was trimmed by 5 bases and J by 5 bases, leaving 22 bases between them. The CDR3 covers 16 residues. Germline loops: CDR1 SGDLS, CDR2 YYNGEE. The CDR3 here is CASSRGIMGGQETQYF. The CDR3, as DNA: TGTGCCAGCAGTAGGGGGATAATGGGAGGGCAGGAGACCCAGTACTTC.

The CDR3 loop reads CASTSYTGELFF. CDR3 DNA: TGTGCCAGCACCTCCTACACCGGGGAGCTGTTTTTT. The gene calls are TRBV7-9 and TRBJ2-2; D unresolved. This CDR3 contains 12 residues. Germline V CDR1 and CDR2: SEHNR, FQNEAQ (reference sequence). The ends were cut back, 7 bases at V and 3 bases at J, with 6 bases in the middle. The entire variable domain, with the rest obtained from reference TRBV7-9 and TRBJ2-2, is as follows: DTGVSQNPRHKITKRGQNVTFRCDPISEHNRLYWYRQTLGQGPEFLTYFQNEAQLEKSRLLSDRFSAERPKGSFSTLEIQRTEQGDSAMYLCASTSYTGELFFGEGSRLTVL.

The chain carries TRBV5-6 and TRBJ1-1; D uncertain. In germline, CDR1 is SGHDT, CDR2 YYEEEE. V gave up 4 bases and J gave up 11 bases, with 15 bases separating them. The CDR3 consists of 12 residues. Written as DNA, the CDR3 is TGTGCCAGCAGCATGGCGATGGGCGACGCTTTCTTT. Protein sequence: CASSMAMGDAFF.

The chain uses TRBV5-4 and TRBJ2-5; 10 positions agree with TRBD2. The CDR3 covers 14 residues. Germline V gene sequence: CDR1 SGHNT, CDR2 YYREEE (reference sequence). The V and J ends lost 4 bases and 2 bases, in that order; junction bases with no gene match: 2. Here the CDR3 reads CASSGLAEQETQYF. DNA for the CDR3: TGTGCCAGCAGCGGACTAGCGGAACAAGAGACCCAGTACTTC.

In this sample, this clone turned up once. V usage is TRBV6-2 or TRBV6-3 and J usage is TRBJ2-5, with TRBD2 matching over 9 bases. CDR3 length: 15 amino acids. The junction had 4 bases not matched to a gene; V was cut back by 0 bases and J by 5 bases. Per germline, CDR1 MNHEY and CDR2 SVGEGT. The CDR3 sequence: CASSYSGGRGETQYF. The CDR3, as DNA: TGTGCCAGCAGTTACTCTGGCGGGAGGGGGGAGACCCAGTACTTC.